Reported below is one T cell receptor (beta chain). Its antigen is not known. The data were taken from a study of cytomegalovirus exposure and HLA in healthy donors. Regarding the study as a whole: The authors later linked a missense DCLRE1C variant to TCR beta V- and J-gene trimming. The HLA-A and HLA-B alleles of most subjects were reportedly predicted accurately from TCR beta sequences. Several of the most significant clusters appeared linked to common viral pathogens, based on a later analysis. The authors assumed roughly uniform sequencing depth across donors for presence/absence analyses.

The CDR3 is 16 residues long. Between the trimmed V and J ends, which lost 3 bases and 5 bases, there was a span of 17 bases. CDR1 and CDR2 from the germline V gene are LNHDA and SQIVND (reference sequence). PCR used 60 Vbeta primers and 13 Jbeta primers. Sequenced by immunoSEQ multiplex PCR; TCRdb stores in-frame clones only, minus some. Of 120,000 to 150,000 clones listed, just under 75% are singletons. Sequenced: PBMCs. V usage is TRBV19 and J usage is TRBJ1-5; D perhaps matches TRBD1 (6 bases). This receptor was obtained from a woman aged 18 to 35 in good health and CMV-seronegative. CDR3 coding DNA: TGTGCCAGTAGTATTGTCGGGACACACCCTTATCAGCCCCAGCATTTT. Protein sequence: CASSIVGTHPYQPQHF.